This T cell receptor (beta chain) was identified in a study of T cell responses to AZD1222 COVID-19 vaccine. Study outcomes and limitations: Spike-specific TCR breadth rose after two AZD1222 doses, and depth rose as well. The donor cohort was predominantly white British with a female majority, and clonal diversity may have been underestimated.

Concerning this clone itself: Its cognate antigen is unknown.

With 6 bases removed from V and 11 bases from J, the gap between germline ends came to 16 bases. CDR1 and CDR2 (germline): MNHEY, SVGAGI. The CDR3 runs 12 residues. Method: immunoSEQ multiplex PCR; TCRdb's copy keeps in-frame clones and lacks some. In the table there are around 100,000 clones, about 87% of which are singletons. This sample comprised peripheral blood, obtained on day 0 of AZD1222 vaccination. The TCR sequence derives from an adult in good health. This chain uses TRBV6-5 with TRBJ1-2; tentative D call: TRBD1 (6 bases). CDR3 sequence reads: CASRPLTGGYTF. Here the CDR3 DNA reads TGTGCCAGCAGACCTCTGACAGGCGGATACACCTTC.